The TCR beta chain described here comes from a study of cytomegalovirus exposure and HLA in healthy donors. Overall study: HLA-typed donors were the source of approximately 88 million unique TCRs held in an early data release. Overall study findings and caveats: Presence/absence analyses rested on an assumption that sequencing depth was roughly uniform across donors.

Points on this clone: Its antigen remains unknown.

Deletions cut 5 bases from V and 2 bases from J, with 15 bases between. The CDR3 is made up of 15 amino acids. The germline V gene encodes CDR1 MGHRA and CDR2 YSYEKL. Primers included in the PCR were 60 Vbeta and 13 Jbeta primers. Data came from immunoSEQ multiplex PCR; TCRdb stores just in-frame clones and leaves some out. The sample records around 130,000 clones, about 82% being singletons. V is TRBV4-1 and J is TRBJ1-2; maybe TRBD1 (5 bases). Sequences were obtained from PBMCs. The sequence came from a boy aged 5-17 years in good health and CMV-seronegative. The CDR3 sequence is CASSDPVRANYGYTF. The DNA for the CDR3 is TGCGCCAGCAGCGATCCGGTCAGGGCAAACTATGGCTACACCTTC.